These 4 T cell receptor beta chains were sequenced from one sample in a study of response to subunit inactivated influenza vaccine. TCRdb re-called the RT-PCR reads with MiXCR, one entry per CDR3 protein. The sample holds just over 300,000 distinct CDR3 sequences, just over 20% seen once. Sequencing was performed on PBMCs from blood, taken about 19 months after vaccination. These receptors all stem from a man aged 50 to 69 who received an inactivated influenza vaccine.

This chain uses TRBV3-1 with TRBJ1-2, with 8 positions matching TRBD1. This CDR3 has 15 amino acids. The ends lost 2 bases at V and 4 bases at J; junction bases unmatched: 6. The germline CDR1 and CDR2 sequences are LGHDT and YNNKEL (reference sequence). The CDR3 sequence: CASSQPRGLGYGYTF. The CDR3 DNA reads TGTGCCAGCAGCCAACCCAGGGGGCTCGGCTATGGCTACACCTTC.

This clonotype was counted ten times or more. The chain couples TRBV6-2 or TRBV6-3 to TRBJ1-5; 8 bases are shared with TRBD1. This CDR3 region has 15 residues. From germline, CDR1 is MNHEY and CDR2 SVGEGT. J gave up 4 bases and V 1 base, and 3 bases lay outside the gene matches. The CDR3 DNA follows: TGTGCCAGCAGTTACTTCGGACAGGGAAATCAGCCCCAGCATTTT. Protein sequence: CASSYFGQGNQPQHF.

Ten or more counts support this clonotype. The chain joins TRBV3-1 to TRBJ2-5; D is possibly TRBD1 or TRBD2 (7 bases each). The CDR3 totals 14 residues. V was pared by 5 bases and J by 2 bases, with 12 bases between. The germline V gene has CDR1 LGHDT and CDR2 YNNKEL (reference sequence). The CDR3 loop is CASSSGGGQETQYF. CDR3 nucleotides: TGTGCCAGCAGCTCAGGGGGAGGGCAAGAGACCCAGTACTTC.

The rearrangement uses TRBV19 and TRBJ2-1; TRBD2 agrees at 16 bases. Looked up from germline, CDR1 is LNHDA and CDR2 is SQIVND (reference sequence). V was pared by 3 bases and J by 3 bases, with 8 bases of the junction left unmatched. The length of the CDR3 is 19 residues. CDR3 nucleotides: TGTGCCAGTAGTATGCGCGGGACTAGCGGGAGGGCCCGCTACAATGAGCAGTTCTTC. The encoded protein is CASSMRGTSGRARYNEQFF.